The entry below gives a single T cell receptor beta chain sequence along with its context. Its antigen is as yet unknown. This specimen belongs to a study of radiation and T cells in renal cell carcinoma. Study results and limitations: Pretreatment tumor biopsies were lacking, so baseline clonotypes are unknown. In blood, top tumor clones expanded by 2 weeks, shrinking by 4.

Time point noted: blood 2 weeks post-SBRT. Indicated treatment: 15 Gy SBRT to primary tumor, nephrectomy 4 weeks later. The germline V and J ends were trimmed by 4 bases and 0 bases, with 10 bases remaining between them. The CDR3 consists of 14 residues. Germline lookup yields CDR1 MNHNY and CDR2 SVGAGI (reference sequence). Measured with immunoSEQ multiplex PCR; TCRdb has only the in-frame clones, and not every one. The data hold tens of thousands of clones, with about 80% observed a single time. The V gene is TRBV6-6, the J gene TRBJ2-7; either TRBD1 or TRBD2 may fit D (5 bases each). The sequence derives from a man aged 60 to 69 with renal cell carcinoma. The material was blood, obtained from a patient whose treatment included radiotherapy and nephrectomy. CDR3 amino acids: CASSFGANSYEQYF. The CDR3 region has the DNA TGTGCCAGCAGTTTCGGGGCCAACTCCTACGAGCAGTACTTC.